This T cell receptor (beta chain) was recorded in a study of cytomegalovirus exposure and HLA in healthy donors. Study outcomes and limitations: Judged likely to be a sequencing artifact was a cluster of highly shared sequence variants. Reports credit the classifier with highly specific, highly sensitive diagnosis of cytomegalovirus status.

The PCR was carried out with 60 Vbeta primers and 13 Jbeta primers. Sequenced by immunoSEQ multiplex PCR; TCRdb stores in-frame clones only, minus some. The data hold over 110,000 clones, with 70% to 80% observed a single time. Per the germline V gene, CDR1 is SGHAT and CDR2 is FQNNGV. This CDR3 has 12 amino acids. V lost 6 bases to trimming and J lost 5 bases, with 9 bases between them. A note on this clone: Its antigen is currently unknown.

The TCR originated in a woman aged 35 to 49 in good health and CMV-seropositive. This rearrangement joins TRBV11-2 to TRBJ2-3, with D possibly being TRBD2 (6 bases). The sequencing sample was made of PBMCs. CDR3: CASRTRGDTQYF. The CDR3 coding sequence is TGTGCCAGCAGAACGCGGGGAGATACGCAGTATTTT.